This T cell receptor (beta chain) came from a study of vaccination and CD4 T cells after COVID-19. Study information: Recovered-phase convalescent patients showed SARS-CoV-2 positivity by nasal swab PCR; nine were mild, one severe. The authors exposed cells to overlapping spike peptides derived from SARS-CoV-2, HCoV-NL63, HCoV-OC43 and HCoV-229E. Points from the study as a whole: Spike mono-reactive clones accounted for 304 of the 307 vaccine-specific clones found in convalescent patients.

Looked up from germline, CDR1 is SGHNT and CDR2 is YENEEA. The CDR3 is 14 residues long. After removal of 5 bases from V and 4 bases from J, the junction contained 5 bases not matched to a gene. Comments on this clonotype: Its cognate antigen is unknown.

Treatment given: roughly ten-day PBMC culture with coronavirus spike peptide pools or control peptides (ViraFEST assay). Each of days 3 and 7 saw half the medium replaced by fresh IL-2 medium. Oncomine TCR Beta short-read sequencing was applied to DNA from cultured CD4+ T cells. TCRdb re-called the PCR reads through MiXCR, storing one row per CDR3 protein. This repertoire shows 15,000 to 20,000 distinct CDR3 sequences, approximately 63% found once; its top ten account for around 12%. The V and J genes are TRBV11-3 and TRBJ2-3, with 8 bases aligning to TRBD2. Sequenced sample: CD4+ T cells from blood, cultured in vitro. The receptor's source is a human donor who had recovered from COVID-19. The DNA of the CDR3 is TGTGCCAGCAGCCAGGGACTAGAATCAGATACGCAGTATTTT. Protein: CASSQGLESDTQYF. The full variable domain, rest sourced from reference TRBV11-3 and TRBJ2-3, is EAGVVQSPRYKIIEKKQPVAFWCNPISGHNTLYWYLQNLGQGPELLIRYENEEAVDDSQLPKDRFSAERLKGVDSTLKIQPAELGDSAVYLCASSQGLESDTQYFGPGTRLTVL.